This TCR beta chain was recorded in a study of identical twins. TCRdb reprocessed the 5' RACE reads with MiXCR, giving one entry per CDR3 protein. This sample has 500,000 to 550,000 distinct CDR3 sequences; approximately 22% occur once, and the top ten carry roughly 0.91%. Germline V gene data show CDR1 as SGHKS and CDR2 as YYEKEE (reference sequence). The CDR3 has 16 residues. The sample holds a few counts of this clonotype. Compared with germline, one end of the junction differs, possibly owing to a read error. The sample also formed part of further work on T cells expressing NK-cell markers. That study reports: More than 5 donors carried dominant NKG2C+ clonotypes that made up about 1.0-7.0% of their CD8+ T cells.

The sample comprised CD4+ T cells sorted from blood. The receptor's source is a woman younger than 30 in good health. The genes are TRBV5-5 and TRBJ2-3; the D gene is possibly TRBD2 (6 bases). The CDR3 nucleotides are TGTGCCAGCAGCTCCCTATCCGGGAGCCGAACAGATTCGCAGTATTTT. This sequence encodes CASSSLSGSRTDSQYF. The variable domain in full, with the rest retrieved from reference TRBV5-5 and TRBJ2-3, is DAGVTQSPTHLIKTRGQQVTLRCSPISGHKSVSWYQQVLGQGPQFIFQYYEKEERGRGNFPDRFSARQFPNYSSELNVNALLLGDSALYLCASSSLSGSRTDSQYFGPGTRLTVL.